The 12 T cell receptor beta chains in this list originate from one sample, sequenced in a study of beta chain features in type 1 diabetes. What was sequenced were expressed TCRB transcripts, since all of the isolated RNA had been reverse transcribed. The method was immunoSEQ multiplex PCR; TCRdb's version includes in-frame clones alone and lacks a portion of them. The sample shows almost 350,000 clones, around 7.6% of them seen only once. Specimen: central memory CD4+ T cells from blood. Source of these receptors: a woman younger than 30 in good health.

In its sample, this clone was seen a few times. The genes are TRBV7-2 and TRBJ2-5; D is ambiguous. The germline V gene has CDR1 SGHTA and CDR2 FQGNSA. The germline V and J ends were trimmed by 1 base and 7 bases, with 16 bases remaining between them. The CDR3 contains 15 residues. CDR3 sequence: CASSLELGSFATQYF. The CDR3 DNA sequence: TGTGCCAGCAGCTTAGAGTTGGGTAGCTTCGCGACCCAGTACTTC. The full variable domain, its missing parts supplied by reference TRBV7-2 and TRBJ2-5, is GAGVSQSPSNKVTEKGKDVELRCDPISGHTALYWYRQSLGQGLEFLIYFQGNSAPDKSGLPSDRFSAERTGGSVSTLTIQRTQQEDSAVYLCASSLELGSFATQYFGPGTRLLVL.

This clone has a count of ten or more. The genes are TRBV27 and TRBJ2-6; TRBD1 might be the D (6 bases). Germline CDR1 MNHEY, CDR2 SMNVEV (reference sequence). The CDR3 loop spans 17 amino acids. The V gene lost 5 bases and the J gene lost 0 bases, with 14 bases spanning the gap. The CDR3 sequence is CASSAGQFSSGANVLTF. CDR3 coding DNA: TGTGCCAGCAGTGCAGGACAGTTTAGCTCTGGGGCCAACGTCCTGACTTTC. The full variable domain, in which reference TRBV27 and TRBJ2-6 provide the parts outside the CDR3, is EAQVTQNPRYLITVTGKKLTVTCSQNMNHEYMSWYRQDPGLGLRQIYYSMNVEVTDKGDVPEGYKVSRKEKRNFPLILESPSPNQTSLYFCASSAGQFSSGANVLTFGAGSRLTVL.

This clone has just a few counts. The gene calls are TRBV5-1 and TRBJ1-4; no reliable D call. Germline V gives CDR1 SGHRS, CDR2 YFSETQ. The CDR3 runs to 16 residues. The V and J ends lost 3 bases and 0 bases respectively, with 12 bases between them. CDR3 loop: CASSSRAAATNEKLFF. The CDR3 DNA reads as TGCGCCAGCAGCTCCCGAGCGGCGGCAACTAATGAAAAACTGTTTTTT.

This chain connects TRBV5-4 to TRBJ2-7; TRBD1 agrees at 10 bases. Germline CDR1 reads SGHNT; CDR2 reads YYREEE (reference sequence). V gave up 10 bases and J gave up 6 bases; unmatched junction bases: 10. CDR3 length: 13 residues. The CDR3 is CAGADRGSFEQYF. CDR3 sequence (DNA): TGTGCCGGAGCGGACAGGGGGTCGTTCGAGCAGTACTTC.

The V and J genes are TRBV6-6 and TRBJ2-7; TRBD2 matches at 7 bases. This CDR3 contains 14 residues. CDR1 and CDR2 (germline): MNHNY, SVGAGI (reference sequence). J was trimmed by 5 bases and V by 3 bases; bases with no gene match: 7. CDR3 sequence: CASSYAGVANEQYF. The CDR3 bases are TGTGCCAGCAGTTATGCGGGAGTAGCCAACGAGCAGTACTTC.

This clone occurred a few times. The chain has TRBV7-8 and TRBJ2-1, with 8 bases fitting TRBD1. The CDR3 covers 15 residues. V lost 6 bases and J lost 7; bases outside the gene matches: 11. From germline, CDR1 is SGHVS and CDR2 FQNEAQ. The CDR3 DNA is TGTGCCAGCAGTTCTCGACAGGGGACGAAAAATGAGCAGTTCTTC. Translating it yields CASSSRQGTKNEQFF.

This rearrangement joins TRBV7-8 to TRBJ2-3, with 8 bases identical to TRBD1. CDR1 is SGHVS and CDR2 is FQNEAQ in the germline V gene. CDR3 length: 14 amino acids. The V gene end was trimmed by 4 bases and the J gene end by 6 bases; junction bases not matched to a gene: 6. The CDR3, as DNA: TGTGCCAGCAGCTCCGGACAGGGTACGGATACGCAGTATTTT. Translated, it gives CASSSGQGTDTQYF.

This clone was recorded many times. The CDR3 region has the DNA TGTGCCAGCAGCTTGATGACCGAAGGCTACACCTTC. It specifies CASSLMTEGYTF. The chain is built from TRBV7-9 and TRBJ1-2; D unclear. This CDR3 is 12 amino acids long. Trimming removed 3 bases at V and 8 bases at J, with 10 bases between. From germline, CDR1 is SEHNR and CDR2 FQNEAQ (reference sequence).

This clone was counted between two and nine times. V gene TRBV18 combines with J gene TRBJ2-1; 11 bases line up with TRBD1. Per germline, CDR1 KGHSH and CDR2 LQKENI. Trimming at V came to 6 bases and at J to 3 bases, leaving 4 bases not matched to a gene. CDR3 length: 15 amino acids. This CDR3 reads CASSGQGADYNEQFF. The CDR3 DNA reads as TGTGCCAGCTCCGGACAGGGGGCGGACTACAATGAGCAGTTCTTC.

This clone appeared a few times. This rearrangement joins TRBV4-2 to TRBJ2-6, with TRBD1 matching 9 bases. The CDR3 is made up of 18 amino acids. The germline CDR1 and CDR2 sequences are LGHNA and YNFKEQ. Unmatched junction bases numbered 7, after V lost 2 bases and J lost 2 bases. The CDR3 DNA reads as TGTGCCAGCAGCCAACAAACAAGACAGGGGGCTGGGGCCAACGTCCTGACTTTC. The encoded protein is CASSQQTRQGAGANVLTF.

This clone has more than one count but fewer than ten. The rearrangement joins TRBV28 to TRBJ2-7; tentatively, D is TRBD2 (5 bases). The CDR3 sequence is 13 residues long. The germline V gene has CDR1 MDHEN and CDR2 SYDVKM. Trimming left V 10 bases short and J 3 bases short, with 16 bases between. CDR3 sequence: CATRRGMFYEQYF. The CDR3 DNA reads as TGTGCCACCCGCCGGGGAATGTTCTACGAGCAGTACTTC. The complete variable domain, with remaining parts taken from reference TRBV28 and TRBJ2-7, reads DVKVTQSSRYLVKRTGEKVFLECVQDMDHENMFWYRQDPGLGLRLIYFSYDVKMKEKGDIPEGYSVSREKKERFSLILESASTNQTSMYLCATRRGMFYEQYFGPGTRLTVT.

This clone was seen a few times. V gene TRBV23-1 combines with J gene TRBJ1-1; D remains unclear. TRBV23-1 is reported as an ORF; its role is uncertain. The CDR3 is 14 residues long. Deletions cut 8 bases from V and 1 base from J, with 14 bases between. CDR3 amino acids: CASHQHFPNTEAFF. CDR3 DNA sequence: TGCGCCAGCCACCAACATTTCCCGAACACTGAAGCTTTCTTT.